This TCR beta chain was identified in a study of patients and donors after allogeneic stem cell transplantation. One entry per CDR3 protein, called by TCRdb with MiXCR from the RT-PCR reads. The sample lists about 110,000 distinct CDR3 sequences, around 38% seen once, with approximately 30% in the top ten. Germline CDR1 is MNHEY and CDR2 is SVGEGT. The CDR3 sequence is 13 residues long. The trim removed 6 bases at V and 6 bases at J, leaving 5 bases unmatched. This receptor was identified in a human donor who was either an allogeneic HSCT recipient or a stem cell or donor lymphocyte infusion donor (not recorded which). It is not recorded whose cells these are; they may come from a transplant donor. This chain uses TRBV6-2 or TRBV6-3 with TRBJ1-5; 7 nucleotides align to TRBD1. What was sequenced was blood, either unsorted or a sorted T cell fraction (not recorded which). CDR3 sequence: CASSLSGGQPQHF. The CDR3 coding sequence is TGTGCCAGCAGCCTCTCAGGGGGTCAGCCCCAGCATTTT.